This T cell receptor beta chain was sequenced in a study of molecular identifiers for immune sequencing clone quantification (dated by TCRdb to 2016 to 2019). Regarding the complete study: For a replicate experiment, RNA from around 20,000 or 100,000 naive CD8 T cells was divided into five aliquots, of which four were sequenced. The study was a methods study using CD8 T cells to benchmark molecular-identifier clustering-based TCR repertoire sequencing (MIDCIRS) and TCR RNA copy counting. The research as a whole found: Highly expanded clone sizes could be underestimated because identical TCR molecules may share a barcode. Without barcode sub-clustering, chimeric consensus sequences inflated TCR diversity; chimeras reached as high as 47%. Spiked-in Jurkat TCR RNA equal to a single cell's worth was reported to be detectable even within 1,100,000 naive CD8 T cells. The naive libraries included spiked-in Jurkat TCR RNA (fewer than eleven copies' worth), and this RNA is not part of the donor repertoire. In CMV-specific effector cells, over 99% of molecules were held by clones above 20 RNA copies, whereas under 1% of molecules were held by such clones in naive cells. Roughly 3 recovered TCR RNA copies per cell were obtained by modeling, versus approximately 10 by digital PCR, implying a capture efficiency of 25% to 30%.

In regard to this clonotype: Its antigen remains unidentified. No base quality information exists; no much larger clone differs at one position.

Library generation was performed with PCR. Sequencing took place on an Illumina HiSeq 4000. Bulk TCR libraries were prepared as previously described, using TCR primers listed in Table S5. The Qiagen AllPrep DNA/RNA kit was used to purify total RNA. Reads from multiple sequencing runs of the same library were pooled before analysis. For the original study's pipeline: Only reads with exact TCR constant sequence were kept, trimmed to 150 nt, and grouped by their 12-nt molecular barcodes. Reads in each barcode group were sub-clustered using a 15% Levenshtein threshold, and a quality-weighted consensus sequence was built for each RNA molecule. Non-functional sequences were filtered out, along with any lower-count sequence sitting one edit away from another sequence. Barcode sub-clusters with fewer than 20% of the maximum read count were removed, based on fitting two negative binomial distributions. In-frame beta chains were kept once TCRdb had trimmed the public reads at Q25 with fastp and called clones with MiXCR. For every CDR3 protein sequence, its rows merge into one entry that carries the most common genes and DNA. The V and J calls here are based on TCRdb, not the publication. The sample table holds a few hundred thousand distinct CDR3 sequences, of which about 22% were seen once. 0.7% to 0.95% of the sample is held by the ten biggest clonotypes.

Trimming leaves V shorter by 7 bases and J shorter by 0 bases, with the junction holding 18 bases beyond the gene matches. The CDR3 covers 20 residues, taking in both the cysteine and the phenylalanine. Just the 60-base CDR3 DNA is kept, in frame starting at base 1. Via the germline V gene (reference sequence), CDR1 is SEHNR and CDR2 FQNEAQ. Naive CD8 T cell libraries were made from around 20,000 to 1,000,000 sorted cells using 10%, 30% or 50% of purified RNA. Naive CD8 T cells were FACS-sorted as CD8+CD4-CCR7+CD45RA+ on a BD FACSAria II into RLT Plus buffer. Detection sensitivity was tested by spiking Jurkat RNA equal to about 10 TCR copies' worth into samples containing 20,000-1,000,000 naive CD8 T cells. Enrichment of CD8 T cells was done with RosetteSep CD8+ T Cell Enrichment Cocktail plus Ficoll-Paque, and ACK red cell lysis came afterward.

This TCR derives from a human donor in good health. Some libraries in this study had Jurkat cell RNA spiked in. Sequenced: naive CD8+ T cells from blood, with Jurkat cell RNA spiked in. The cell subset or site label on this specimen signifies: FACS-sorted CD8+CD4-CCR7+CD45RA+ naive T cells. This chain joins TRBV7-9 to TRBJ2-6, and TRBD1 matches 7 of the central bases. The DNA sequence is as follows: TGTGCCAGCACCCACTGGGGAACCGGGACAGACTTCTCTGGGGCCAACGTCCTGACTTTC. Translated, this is CASTHWGTGTDFSGANVLTF.